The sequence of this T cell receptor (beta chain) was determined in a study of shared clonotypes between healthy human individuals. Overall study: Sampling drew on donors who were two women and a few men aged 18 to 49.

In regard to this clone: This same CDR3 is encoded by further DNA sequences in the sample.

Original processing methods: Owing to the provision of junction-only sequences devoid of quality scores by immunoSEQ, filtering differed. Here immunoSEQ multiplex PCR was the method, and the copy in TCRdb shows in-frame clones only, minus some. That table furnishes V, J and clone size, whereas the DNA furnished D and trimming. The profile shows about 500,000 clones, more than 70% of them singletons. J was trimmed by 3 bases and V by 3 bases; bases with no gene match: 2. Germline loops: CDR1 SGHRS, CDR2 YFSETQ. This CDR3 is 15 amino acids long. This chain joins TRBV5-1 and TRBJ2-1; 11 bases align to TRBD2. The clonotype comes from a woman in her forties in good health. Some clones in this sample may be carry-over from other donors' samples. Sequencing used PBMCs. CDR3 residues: CASSWGLADYNEQFF. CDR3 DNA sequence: TGCGCCAGCAGCTGGGGACTAGCGGACTACAATGAGCAGTTCTTC.